Listed below are T cell receptor beta chains from one sample, sequenced in a study of cytomegalovirus exposure and HLA in healthy donors. TCRdb's table, derived via immunoSEQ multiplex PCR, lists solely in-frame clones and lacks some. The data hold about 130,000 clones, with nearly 80% observed a single time. The specimen was PBMCs. Receptor source: a male donor in good health and CMV-seronegative. Both conserved end residues are part of each CDR3. The D gene is left open where the match is weak. Size is stated for part of the rows, as once, few or many counts, or as a class when the clone is expanded.

DNA,CDR3,J,size,V,D
TGTGCCAGCAGCCGAGAGACGGGCGAGCAGTACTTC,CASSRETGEQYF,TRBJ2-7,NA,TRBV5-6,NA
TGTGCCAGTAGGAGACAGGCCTATAGCAATCAGCCCCAGCATTTT,CASRRQAYSNQPQHF,TRBJ1-5,NA,TRBV19,NA
TGTGCCAGCAGTGAAGCTTACAGGACCACCTACGAGCAGTACTTC,CASSEAYRTTYEQYF,TRBJ2-7,NA,TRBV6-1,NA
TGTGCCGGGGCGGGGGAAATGAACACTGAAGCTTTCTTT,CAGAGEMNTEAFF,TRBJ1-1,NA,TRBV2,NA
TGTGCCAGCTCAGCAGGGTCGGGTACTGAAGCTTTCTTT,CASSAGSGTEAFF,TRBJ1-1,NA,TRBV18,NA
TGTGCCAGCCAAACAAACCGGGACAGGGGTGGCCAGTACTTC,CASQTNRDRGGQYF,TRBJ2-5,NA,TRBV6-5,TRBD1
TGTGCCAGCAGTCACGGGTACCGGGAGGGGAACACCATATATTTT,CASSHGYREGNTIYF,TRBJ1-3,NA,TRBV6-5,NA
TGTGCCAGTAGCCGACAGGAAAAACTGTTTTTT,CASSRQEKLFF,TRBJ1-4,NA,TRBV19,NA
TGTGCCAGCAGCTTTGGAATAGATCTAGCATACAATGAGCAGTTCTTC,CASSFGIDLAYNEQFF,TRBJ2-1,once,TRBV5-6,NA
TGTGCCAGCAGCAGCGGGACAGGGGACGAGCAGTACTTC,CASSSGTGDEQYF,TRBJ2-7,once,TRBV7-8,TRBD1
TGTGCCTGGTCAACAGGGGGCCCGGCTTTCTTT,CAWSTGGPAFF,TRBJ1-1,NA,TRBV30,TRBD1
TGTGCCAGTAGTATAGATGGGGAGGCCGAGCAGTACTTC,CASSIDGEAEQYF,TRBJ2-7,NA,TRBV19,NA
TGTGCCAGCGGGGGGGGACAGGAGTCAGATACGCAGTATTTT,CASGGGQESDTQYF,TRBJ2-3,NA,TRBV5-4,NA
TGTGCCAGTAGTACGGACAGGGGAACTCAGCCCCAGCATTTT,CASSTDRGTQPQHF,TRBJ1-5,NA,TRBV19,TRBD1
TGTGCCAGCAGCTTTAAGAGGAGCGGAAACACCATATATTTT,CASSFKRSGNTIYF,TRBJ1-3,NA,TRBV11-3,NA
TGTGCCAGCACCAAATCGACAGGGTCGGGCACTGAAGCTTTCTTT,CASTKSTGSGTEAFF,TRBJ1-1,NA,TRBV6-5,TRBD1
TGTGCCAGCAGCCCCGACGGAGCTAACTATGGCTACACCTTC,CASSPDGANYGYTF,TRBJ1-2,NA,TRBV7-9,NA
TGTGCCAGCAGCTTTGCTACGCGCCCTCAATTAGAGACCCAGTACTTC,CASSFATRPQLETQYF,TRBJ2-5,NA,TRBV7-9,NA
TGCGCCAGCAGCACTCCGGACTTCCAAGAGACCCAGTACTTC,CASSTPDFQETQYF,TRBJ2-5,NA,TRBV5-1,NA
TGTGCCAGCACTAAGACAGGGGAAGGTGGCTACACCTTC,CASTKTGEGGYTF,TRBJ1-2,NA,TRBV6-5,TRBD1
TGTGCCAGCAGCTCCAGGACAGGAAAATACAATGAGCAGTTCTTC,CASSSRTGKYNEQFF,TRBJ2-1,NA,TRBV7-9,TRBD1
TGTGCCAGCGGATCGACAGGGGTTAGCACAGATACGCAGTATTTT,CASGSTGVSTDTQYF,TRBJ2-3,NA,TRBV11-2,TRBD1
TGCAGCGTCGGAAGACAGGGAAACACTGAAGCTTTCTTT,CSVGRQGNTEAFF,TRBJ1-1,few,TRBV29-1,TRBD1
TGTGCCAGCAGTGAATACTATGCAACTAATGAAAAACTGTTTTTT,CASSEYYATNEKLFF,TRBJ1-4,NA,TRBV25-1,NA
TGTGCCAGCAGCCAAGGTTCTCAGGGGACTAATGAAAAACTGTTTTTT,CASSQGSQGTNEKLFF,TRBJ1-4,few,TRBV4-2,NA
TGTGCCAGCAGCCTTAAGGGGGCGAGGAGGGACAATGAGCAGTTCTTC,CASSLKGARRDNEQFF,TRBJ2-1,NA,TRBV11-2,NA
TGTGCCAGTAGTAGGGGACAGGGAGCATCAGATACGCAGTATTTT,CASSRGQGASDTQYF,TRBJ2-3,NA,TRBV19,TRBD1